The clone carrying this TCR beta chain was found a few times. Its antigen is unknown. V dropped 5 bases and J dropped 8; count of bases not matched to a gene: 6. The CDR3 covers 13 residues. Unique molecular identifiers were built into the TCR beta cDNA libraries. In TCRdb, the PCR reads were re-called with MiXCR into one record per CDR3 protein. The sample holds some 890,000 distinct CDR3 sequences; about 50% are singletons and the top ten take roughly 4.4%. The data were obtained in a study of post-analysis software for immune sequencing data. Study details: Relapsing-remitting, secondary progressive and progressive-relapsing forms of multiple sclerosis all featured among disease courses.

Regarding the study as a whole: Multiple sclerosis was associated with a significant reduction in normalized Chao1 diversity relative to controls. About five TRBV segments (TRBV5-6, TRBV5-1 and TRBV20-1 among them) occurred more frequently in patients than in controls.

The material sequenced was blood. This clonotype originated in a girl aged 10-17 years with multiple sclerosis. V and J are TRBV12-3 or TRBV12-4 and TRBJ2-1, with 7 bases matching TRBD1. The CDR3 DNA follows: TGTGCCAGCAGTCTCTATCAGGGGGATGAGCAGTTCTTC. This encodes CASSLYQGDEQFF.